This TCR beta chain was recorded in a study of cytomegalovirus exposure and HLA in healthy donors. This PCR relied on a set of 60 Vbeta primers and 13 Jbeta primers. Generated by immunoSEQ multiplex PCR, the TCRdb table keeps only in-frame clones and is missing some. This sample yields approximately 110,000 clones, of which 73% are seen a single time; around 7.7% belongs to the top ten. General study points: The majority of CMV-associated TCR beta chains were reported as apparently HLA-restricted in a later analysis.

Concerning this clone itself: Its antigen remains unidentified.

The CDR3 loop spans 16 amino acids. Germline CDR1 and CDR2: SQVTM and ANQGSEA. Trimming at V came to 6 bases and at J to 0 bases, leaving 7 bases not matched to a gene. The rearrangement joins TRBV29-1 to TRBJ2-7; 14 bases match TRBD2. The receptor comes from a man aged 35 to 55 in good health and CMV-seronegative. What was sequenced was PBMCs. The CDR3: CSVTGLAGANSYEQYF. The CDR3 DNA reads as TGCAGCGTAACGGGACTAGCGGGGGCCAACTCCTACGAGCAGTACTTC.